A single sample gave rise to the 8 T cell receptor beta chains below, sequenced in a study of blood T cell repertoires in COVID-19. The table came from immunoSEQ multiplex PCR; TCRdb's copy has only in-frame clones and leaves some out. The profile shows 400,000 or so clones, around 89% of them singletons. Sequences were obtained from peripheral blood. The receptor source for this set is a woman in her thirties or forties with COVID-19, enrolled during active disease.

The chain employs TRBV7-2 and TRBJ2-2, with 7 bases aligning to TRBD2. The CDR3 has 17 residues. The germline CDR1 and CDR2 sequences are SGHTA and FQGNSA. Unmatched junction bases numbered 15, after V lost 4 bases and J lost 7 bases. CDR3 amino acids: CASSSTLSGALLGELFF. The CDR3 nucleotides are TGTGCCAGCAGCTCAACATTAAGCGGGGCCCTTCTCGGGGAGCTGTTTTTT.

CDR3 region: CASSLGETQYF. The CDR3 nucleotides read TGTGCCAGCAGCCTCGGAGAGACCCAGTACTTC. V usage is TRBV3-1 (or the pseudogene TRBV3-2) and J usage is TRBJ2-5; D uncertain. The CDR3 is made up of 11 amino acids. The germline V gene encodes CDR1 LGHDT and CDR2 YNNKEL (reference sequence). V lost 4 bases, J lost 4 bases, and 4 bases lay in between.

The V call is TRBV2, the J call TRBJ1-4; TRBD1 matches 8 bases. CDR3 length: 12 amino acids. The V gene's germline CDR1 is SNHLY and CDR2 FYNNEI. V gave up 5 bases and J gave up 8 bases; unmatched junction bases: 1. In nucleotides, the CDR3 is TGTGCCAGCAGTCGGGACAGGGAAAAACTGTTTTTT. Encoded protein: CASSRDREKLFF.

CDR3 coding DNA: TGTGCCAGCAGTTTACACAGGGGACCGAATAATTCACCCCTCCACTTT. Amino acids: CASSLHRGPNNSPLHF. The chain carries TRBV6-2 or TRBV6-3 and TRBJ1-6, with 7 bases fitting TRBD1. There are 16 residues in the CDR3. The trim removed 4 bases at V and 5 bases at J, leaving 8 bases unmatched. The V gene's germline CDR1 is MNHEY and CDR2 SVGEGT.

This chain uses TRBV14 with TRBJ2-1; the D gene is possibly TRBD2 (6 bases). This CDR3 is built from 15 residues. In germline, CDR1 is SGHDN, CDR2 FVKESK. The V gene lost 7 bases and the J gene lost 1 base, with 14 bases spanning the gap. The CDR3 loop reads CASIPWDWSYNEQFF. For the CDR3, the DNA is TGTGCCAGCATCCCGTGGGACTGGTCCTACAATGAGCAGTTCTTC.

The CDR3 sequence is CASSSTSGNLEAFF. CDR3 DNA: TGTGCCAGCTCATCGACATCTGGCAATCTGGAAGCTTTCTTT. The V call is TRBV18, the J call TRBJ1-1; D unclear. Germline V CDR1 and CDR2: KGHSH, LQKENI. Trimming left V 5 bases short and J 8 bases short, with 18 bases between. This CDR3 spans 14 amino acids.

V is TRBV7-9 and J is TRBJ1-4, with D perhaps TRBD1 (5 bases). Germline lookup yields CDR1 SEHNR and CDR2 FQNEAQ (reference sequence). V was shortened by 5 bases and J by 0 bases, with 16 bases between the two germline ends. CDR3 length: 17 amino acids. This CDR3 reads CASSHTRQITTNEKLFF. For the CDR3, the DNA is TGTGCCAGCAGCCACACGAGACAGATTACAACTAATGAAAAACTGTTTTTT.

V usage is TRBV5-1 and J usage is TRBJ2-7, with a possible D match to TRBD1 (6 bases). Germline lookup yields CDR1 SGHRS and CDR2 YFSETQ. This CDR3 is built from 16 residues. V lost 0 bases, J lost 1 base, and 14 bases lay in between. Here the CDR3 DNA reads TGCGCCAGCAGCTTGGGACCTGACAGGCAATCCTACGAGCAGTACTTC. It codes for CASSLGPDRQSYEQYF.